One sample yielded the 23 T cell receptor beta chains listed below, sequenced in a study of OX40 agonist ivuxolimab in advanced cancers. The library was produced with the immunoSEQ multiplex PCR assay. TCRdb obtained this table from immuneACCESS and retained in-frame rearrangements with V and J assigned. These tables miss some clones; where compared with another copy, unresolved V genes account for less than half of the shortfall, and the remainder is unexplained. This sample lists about 80,000 clones; about 88% were detected once. 6.6% of the sample comes from the top ten. The sequencing used CD4+ or CD8+ T cells sorted from blood, collected in a trial of the OX40 agonist ivuxolimab. These receptors were taken from an adult with an advanced solid tumor such as melanoma, head and neck, liver or kidney cancer.

This sequence joins TRBV27 and TRBJ2-3; no clear D gene. Germline assignment: CDR1 MNHEY and CDR2 SMNVEV (reference sequence). This CDR3 is 17 amino acids long. V lost 7 bases to trimming and J lost 2 bases, with 22 bases between them. CDR3 nucleotides: TGTGCCAGCACCCCACTCTTTTTCGCAGTCAACACAGATACGCAGTATTTT. It translates to CASTPLFFAVNTDTQYF.

The genes are TRBV2 and TRBJ2-7; D uncertain. Germline lookup yields CDR1 SNHLY and CDR2 FYNNEI. This CDR3 contains 13 residues. V gave up 10 bases and J gave up 6 bases, with 19 bases separating them. The CDR3 is CATLIDVIGEQYF. The CDR3 DNA is TGTGCCACCCTCATCGACGTAATTGGCGAGCAGTACTTC. Using reference TRBV2 and TRBJ2-7 for the parts outside the CDR3, the full variable domain is EPEVTQTPSHQVTQMGQEVILRCVPISNHLYFYWYRQILGQKVEFLVSFYNNEISEKSEIFDDQFSVERPDGSNFTLKIRSTKLEDSAMYFCATLIDVIGEQYFGPGTRLTVT.

The gene calls are TRBV11-3 and TRBJ2-1, with a tentative D call TRBD1 (6 bases). Germline lookup yields CDR1 SGHNT and CDR2 YENEEA. Trimming stripped 4 bases from V and 4 bases from J, with 14 bases between. This CDR3 is 15 amino acids long. The CDR3 is CASSSIRTGYNEQFF. In DNA form, the CDR3 reads TGTGCCAGCAGCTCAATCCGAACAGGGTACAATGAGCAGTTCTTC.

This clone was recorded once. The rearrangement links TRBV4-1 to TRBJ2-5; 8 nucleotides line up with TRBD2. There are 13 residues in the CDR3. Looked up from germline, CDR1 is MGHRA and CDR2 is YSYEKL. After removal of 6 bases from V and 2 bases from J, the junction contained 2 bases not matched to a gene. CDR3 coding DNA: TGCGCCAGCAGTACTAGCGGTCAAGAGACCCAGTACTTC. Its translation: CASSTSGQETQYF.

The CDR3 loop is CASSEDMNTEAFF. CDR3 in DNA: TGTGCCAGCAGTGAAGATATGAACACTGAAGCTTTCTTT. The V gene is TRBV6-4, the J gene TRBJ1-1; D uncertain. Germline V CDR1 and CDR2: MRHNA, SNTAGT. V lost 3 bases and J lost 0, with 5 bases in between. This CDR3 has 13 amino acids.

The genes are TRBV11-2 and TRBJ2-3; 8 nucleotides align to TRBD2. Germline-derived CDR1 and CDR2 are SGHAT and FQNNGV. The CDR3 runs 17 residues. Trimming at V came to 4 bases and at J to 2 bases, leaving 11 bases not matched to a gene. The DNA of the CDR3 is TGTGCCAGCAGCTCTAGTGCGGGTAGCGGGGCCACAGATACGCAGTATTTT. Translated: CASSSSAGSGATDTQYF.

The V and J genes are TRBV4-2 and TRBJ2-2, with 8 positions matching TRBD2. After removal of 0 bases from V and 1 base from J, the junction contained 1 base not matched to a gene. The length of the CDR3 is 16 residues. The germline V gene has CDR1 LGHNA and CDR2 YNFKEQ. The CDR3 bases are TGTGCCAGCAGCCAAGACACTAGCGGGAACACCGGGGAGCTGTTTTTT. It specifies CASSQDTSGNTGELFF.

The chain uses TRBV5-1 and TRBJ2-3; 8 bases line up with TRBD2. V lost 2 bases to trimming and J lost 1 base; unmatched junction nucleotides: 3. The V gene's germline CDR1 is SGHRS and CDR2 YFSETQ. CDR3 length: 15 residues. The CDR3 nucleotides read TGCGCCAGCAGCTTTGGAGCGGGGGGCACAGATACGCAGTATTTT. It specifies CASSFGAGGTDTQYF.

This chain uses TRBV29-1 with TRBJ2-3; TRBD2 matches 8 bases. V gave up 0 bases and J gave up 14 bases; unmatched junction bases: 7. Germline lookup yields CDR1 SQVTM and CDR2 ANQGSEA. The CDR3 has 12 residues. The CDR3 reads CSVEDGTRYLYF. The CDR3 DNA is TGCAGCGTTGAAGACGGGACTAGATATCTGTATTTT.

The V call is TRBV9, the J call TRBJ1-3; TRBD1 might be the D (5 bases). Germline CDR1 reads SGDLS; CDR2 reads YYNGEE. The CDR3 has 12 residues. Trimming removed 7 bases from V and 4 bases from J, with 9 bases in between. The CDR3 loop is CASGGTGNTIYF. In nucleotides, the CDR3 is TGTGCCAGCGGGGGGACGGGAAACACCATATATTTT.

This clone was observed a handful of times. V usage is TRBV7-9 and J usage is TRBJ1-1, with D unclear. This CDR3 comprises 13 residues. V was trimmed by 3 bases and J by 0 bases, leaving 5 bases between them. Germline V lookup: CDR1 SEHNR, CDR2 FQNEAQ (reference sequence). Written as DNA, the CDR3 is TGTGCCAGCAGCTTTTACGTGAACACTGAAGCTTTCTTT. Its protein product is CASSFYVNTEAFF.

V and J are TRBV28 and TRBJ2-1; 12 bases map to TRBD2. Trimming at V came to 6 bases and at J to 7 bases, leaving 7 bases not matched to a gene. CDR3 length: 15 amino acids. The germline CDR1 and CDR2 sequences are MDHEN and SYDVKM. The CDR3 loop reads CASSQTSGRANEQFF. CDR3 coding DNA: TGTGCCAGCAGCCAGACTAGCGGGAGAGCTAATGAGCAGTTCTTC. Looking up the rest from reference TRBV28 and TRBJ2-1 gives the full variable domain: DVKVTQSSRYLVKRTGEKVFLECVQDMDHENMFWYRQDPGLGLRLIYFSYDVKMKEKGDIPEGYSVSREKKERFSLILESASTNQTSMYLCASSQTSGRANEQFFGPGTRLTVL.

The V gene is TRBV11-2, the J gene TRBJ1-5, with 11 bases aligning to TRBD1. J lost 7 bases, V lost 3 bases, and 2 bases had no gene match. CDR3 length: 14 residues. Germline V gene data show CDR1 as SGHAT and CDR2 as FQNNGV. CDR3 in DNA: TGTGCCAGCAGCTTGGGACAGGGGGGACAGCCCCAGCATTTT. Amino acid sequence: CASSLGQGGQPQHF.

The table lists this clone with a few counts. The CDR3 protein is CASSTDREYYGYTF. DNA for the CDR3: TGTGCCAGCAGCACGGACAGGGAATACTATGGCTACACCTTC. V usage is TRBV7-9 and J usage is TRBJ1-2; 8 nucleotides match TRBD1. V lost 5 bases, J lost 3 bases, and 5 bases stayed unmatched. From germline, CDR1 is SEHNR and CDR2 FQNEAQ (reference sequence). The CDR3 consists of 14 residues.

The chain has TRBV18 and TRBJ2-7; 9 bases align to TRBD1. Germline V gives CDR1 KGHSH, CDR2 LQKENI. Trimming cost V 5 bases and J 6 bases; bases outside gene matches: 5. This CDR3 is 13 amino acids long. The CDR3 DNA follows: TGTGCCAGCTCATCGGGACAGGGCCTCGAGCAGTACTTC. Its protein is CASSSGQGLEQYF.

The CDR3 bases are TGTGCCAGCCCCCCCCTTAGCGGGGGAAAGACAGATACGCAGTATTTT. Protein: CASPPLSGGKTDTQYF. V gene TRBV28 combines with J gene TRBJ2-3, with 9 bases matching TRBD2. Losses at the gene ends were 8 bases for V and 3 bases for J; bases not matched to a gene: 12. This CDR3 is built from 16 residues. Germline V gene lookup returns CDR1 MDHEN and CDR2 SYDVKM.

The chain recombines TRBV9 with TRBJ2-3, with 8 nucleotides matching TRBD2. The CDR3 runs 17 residues. Germline trimming cut 0 bases from V and 2 bases from J; bases unmatched to any gene: 8. Germline assignment: CDR1 SGDLS and CDR2 YYNGEE. CDR3 loop: CASSVEGGTSHTDTQYF. For the CDR3, the DNA is TGTGCCAGCAGCGTAGAAGGTGGGACTAGTCACACAGATACGCAGTATTTT.

This clone was observed a single time. The CDR3 DNA reads TGCGCCAGCAGCTTGGGACACCGGGACACGAACACAGATACGCAGTATTTT. It yields the protein CASSLGHRDTNTDTQYF. V and J are TRBV5-1 and TRBJ2-3, with a tentative D call TRBD1 (6 bases). CDR3 size: 17 residues. Trimming removed 0 bases at V and 2 bases at J, with 16 bases between. Germline V CDR1 and CDR2: SGHRS, YFSETQ. Full variable domain (rest looked up from reference TRBV5-1 and TRBJ2-3): KAGVTQTPRYLIKTRGQQVTLSCSPISGHRSVSWYQQTPGQGLQFLFEYFSETQRNKGNFPGRFSGRQFSNSRSEMNVSTLELGDSALYLCASSLGHRDTNTDTQYFGPGTRLTVL.

The V gene is TRBV28, the J gene TRBJ1-2, with 9 bases aligning to TRBD1. CDR1 is MDHEN, CDR2 SYDVKM, per germline. This CDR3 is built from 14 residues. V gave up 4 bases and J gave up 1 base; unmatched junction bases: 1. The CDR3 loop is CASSSTGGNYGYTF. The CDR3 DNA sequence: TGTGCCAGCAGTTCGACAGGGGGTAACTATGGCTACACCTTC.

This clone was picked up a small number of times. This chain links TRBV7-2 with TRBJ1-1, with D maybe TRBD1 (5 bases). CDR1 and CDR2 from the germline V gene are SGHTA and FQGNSA. This CDR3 has 13 amino acids. V was pared by 4 bases and J by 8 bases, with 14 bases between. The CDR3 nucleotides read TGTGCCAGCAGCTACCTTCCGGGGACCGAAGCTTTCTTT. It translates to CASSYLPGTEAFF.

The chain employs TRBV27 and TRBJ1-1, with D possibly TRBD1 on 5 matching bases. V gave up 8 bases and J gave up 5 bases, with 15 bases separating them. The germline CDR1 and CDR2 sequences are MNHEY and SMNVEV (reference sequence). The CDR3 runs to 13 residues. The CDR3: CASAAGFMTEAFF. CDR3 DNA: TGTGCCAGCGCGGCAGGGTTTATGACTGAAGCTTTCTTT.

This rearrangement joins TRBV15 to TRBJ2-5; TRBD2 matches 8 bases. This CDR3 contains 17 residues. CDR1 is LNHNV and CDR2 is YYDKDF in the germline V gene (reference sequence). V lost 1 base, J lost 0 bases, and 7 bases stayed unmatched. The CDR3: CATSRVYSGEYQETQYF. The CDR3 DNA sequence: TGTGCCACCAGCAGAGTTTATAGCGGGGAGTACCAAGAGACCCAGTACTTC.

The rearrangement links TRBV7-8 to TRBJ2-3; 10 positions agree with TRBD1. The CDR3 totals 16 residues. J lost 2 bases, V lost 2 bases, and 4 bases had no gene match. From germline, CDR1 is SGHVS and CDR2 FQNEAQ. The CDR3 nucleotides read TGTGCCAGCAGCTTATGGGACAGGGGTTCCACAGATACGCAGTATTTT. Residues: CASSLWDRGSTDTQYF. Looking up the rest from reference TRBV7-8 and TRBJ2-3 gives the full variable domain: GAGVSQSPRYKVAKRGQDVALRCDPISGHVSLFWYQQALGQGPEFLTYFQNEAQLDKSGLPSDRFFAERPEGSVSTLKIQRTQQEDSAVYLCASSLWDRGSTDTQYFGPGTRLTVL.